This T cell receptor beta chain was found in a study of human T cells and chemical hapten exposure. Looking at the study overall: The study enrolled mostly female patients with alopecia areata, totalis or universalis. Whole-study findings and limits: No alteration of TCRs above 1 in 1000 frequency was seen with DPC sensitization.

Time point here: pre-sensitization, week 0. Treatment here: therapeutic diphenylcyclopropenone sensitization with weekly scalp DPC. Patch tests were applied only after blood draws. Unfractionated whole blood served as the source for total RNA extraction. This clonotype was seen repeatedly, ten times or more. Its specificity is unknown. Each CDR3 protein gets one entry after TCRdb re-called the RACE reads with MiXCR. The sample lists under 110,000 distinct CDR3 sequences, 12% seen once, with 1.5% to 2% in the top ten. Germline V lookup: CDR1 MNHEY, CDR2 SMNVEV (reference sequence). V was pared by 4 bases and J by 1 base, with 7 bases between. CDR3 length: 13 amino acids.

The TCR was taken from a woman between 50 and 59 years old with alopecia areata. Some clones in this sample may be carry-over from other donors' samples. Sample: whole blood, taken in connection with sensitization to the hapten diphenylcyclopropenone (DPC). The J gene is TRBJ1-2, the V gene TRBV27, with D unresolved. The CDR3 reads CASSSTNNYGYTF. CDR3 sequence (DNA): TGTGCCAGCAGTTCGACCAATAACTATGGCTACACCTTC.